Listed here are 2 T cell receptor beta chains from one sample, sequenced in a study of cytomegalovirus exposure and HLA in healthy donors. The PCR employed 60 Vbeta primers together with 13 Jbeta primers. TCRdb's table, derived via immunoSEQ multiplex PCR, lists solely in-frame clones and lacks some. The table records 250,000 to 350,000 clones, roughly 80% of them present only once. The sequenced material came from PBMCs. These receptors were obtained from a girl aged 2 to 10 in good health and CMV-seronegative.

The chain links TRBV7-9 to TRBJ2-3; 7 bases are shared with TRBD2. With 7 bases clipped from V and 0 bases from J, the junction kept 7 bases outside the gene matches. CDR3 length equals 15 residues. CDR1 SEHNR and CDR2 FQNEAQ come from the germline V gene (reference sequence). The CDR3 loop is CASTRDYQSTDTQYF. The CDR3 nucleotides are TGTGCCAGCACCCGGGACTACCAGAGCACAGATACGCAGTATTTT.

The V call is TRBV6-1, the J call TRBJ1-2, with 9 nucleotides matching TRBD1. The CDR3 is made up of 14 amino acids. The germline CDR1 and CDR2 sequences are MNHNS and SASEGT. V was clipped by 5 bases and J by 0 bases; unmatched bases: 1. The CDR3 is CASSRQGANYGYTF. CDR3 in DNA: TGTGCCAGCAGTCGACAGGGGGCTAACTATGGCTACACCTTC.